This T cell receptor (beta chain) emerged from a study of blood T cells in healthy people across ages. The use of a sample-barcoded 5' primer and a J-beta primer mix characterized a second PCR of about 6 to 12 cycles. TCRdb processed the 5' RACE reads anew with MiXCR; each CDR3 protein has one entry. The sample holds hundreds of thousands of distinct CDR3 sequences, roughly 24% seen once. Notes on the study in general: Correlation between TCR beta diversity and naive T cell percentage was strong.

The germline V and J ends were trimmed by 4 bases and 6 bases, with 9 bases remaining between them. The germline gives CDR1 SGHDN, CDR2 FVKESK. The CDR3 is made up of 13 amino acids. This clonotype was counted a few times. The antigen is undetermined. These data were also filed under a second study, of T cells of mothers and their children.

The rearrangement links TRBV14 to TRBJ2-2, with D possibly being TRBD2 (6 bases). The sequenced sample was blood. The clonotype comes from a boy aged 10-17 years in good health. The CDR3 spells CASSRDLAGELFF. DNA of the CDR3: TGTGCCAGCAGCCGGGACTTAGCCGGGGAGCTGTTTTTT.